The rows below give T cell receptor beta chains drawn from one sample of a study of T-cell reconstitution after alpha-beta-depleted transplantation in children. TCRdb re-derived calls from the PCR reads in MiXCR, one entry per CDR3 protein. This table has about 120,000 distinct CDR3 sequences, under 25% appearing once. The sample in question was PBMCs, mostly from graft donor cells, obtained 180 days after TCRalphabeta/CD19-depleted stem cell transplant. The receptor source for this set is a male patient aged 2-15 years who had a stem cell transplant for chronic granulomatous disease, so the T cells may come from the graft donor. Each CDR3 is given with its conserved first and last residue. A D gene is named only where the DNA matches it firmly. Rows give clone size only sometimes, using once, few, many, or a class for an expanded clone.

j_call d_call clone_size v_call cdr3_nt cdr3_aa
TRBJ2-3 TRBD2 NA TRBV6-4 TGTGCCAGCAGCCCCACTAGCGAGGATACGCAGTATTTT CASSPTSEDTQYF
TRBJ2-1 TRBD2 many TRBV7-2 TGTGCCAGCAGCCCCCGAAGGAGCGGGAGTAACTACAATGAGCAGTTCTTC CASSPRRSGSNYNEQFF
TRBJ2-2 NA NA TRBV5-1 TGCGCCAGCAGCTTGTCAAGCGGACACACCGGGGAGCTGTTTTTT CASSLSSGHTGELFF
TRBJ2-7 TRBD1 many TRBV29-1 TGCAGCGTTGAAGACAGGGACAGGGTTTCCGGCGAGCAGTACTTC CSVEDRDRVSGEQYF
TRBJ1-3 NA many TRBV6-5 TGTGCCAGCAGTTACTCCAAAACAGCGCCTGGAAACACCATATATTTT CASSYSKTAPGNTIYF
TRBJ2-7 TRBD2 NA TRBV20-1 TGCAGTGCTAGTACTAGCGGGCCCGCCTCCTACGAGCAGTACTTC CSASTSGPASYEQYF
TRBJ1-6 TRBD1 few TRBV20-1 TGCAGTGCCCATAAAACAACGACAGGGGGCATCAATTCACCCCTCCACTTT CSAHKTTTGGINSPLHF
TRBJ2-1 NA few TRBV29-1 TGCAGCGTTGCCGGAGAAACCTACAATGAGCAGTTCTTC CSVAGETYNEQFF
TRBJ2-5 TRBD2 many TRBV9 TGTGCCAGCAGCCCAGGGACTCGGGAGGATGAGACCCAGTACTTC CASSPGTREDETQYF
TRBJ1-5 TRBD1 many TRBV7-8 TGTGCCAGCAGCTTAGATTCTGCGACAGGGTGGAGTCAGCCCCAGCATTTT CASSLDSATGWSQPQHF
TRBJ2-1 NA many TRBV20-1 TGCAGTGCTAGAGATCTGGGCGGAGGTAACTACAATGAGCAGTTCTTC CSARDLGGGNYNEQFF
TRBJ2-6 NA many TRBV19 TGTGCCAGTAGTACACCTCGAACGAGGGGGGCCAACGTCCTGACTTTC CASSTPRTRGANVLTF
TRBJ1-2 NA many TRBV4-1 TGCGCCAGCAGCTACGGATCTAACTATGGCTACACCTTC CASSYGSNYGYTF
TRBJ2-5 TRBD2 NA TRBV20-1 TGCAGTGCTAGAGATGCTAGCGGGGGCACTAGGGGGACCCAGTACTTC CSARDASGGTRGTQYF
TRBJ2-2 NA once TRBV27 TGTGCCAGCAGTACCCGGAAGCTTGTTGCCGGGGAGCTGTTTTTT CASSTRKLVAGELFF
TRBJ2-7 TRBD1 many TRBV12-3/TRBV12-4 TGTGCCAGCAGTACCGACAGGGGTGGGGAGCAGTACTTC CASSTDRGGEQYF
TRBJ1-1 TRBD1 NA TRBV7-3 TGTGCCAGCAGCTTACAGGGGGCCGGAGTCACTGAAGCTTTCTTT CASSLQGAGVTEAFF
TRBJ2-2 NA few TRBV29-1 TGCAGCGCCACCCCTATGGGGCGCAACACCGGGGAGCTGTTTTTT CSATPMGRNTGELFF
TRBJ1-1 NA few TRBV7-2 TGTGCCAGCAGCTTAGCGCGCCGGCAGGGTCCAGCTTTCTTT CASSLARRQGPAFF
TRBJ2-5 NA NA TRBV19 TGTGCCAGTAGTTCCCGAGATTACCAAGAGACCCAGTACTTC CASSSRDYQETQYF
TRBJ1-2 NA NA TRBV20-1 TGCAGTGCTAGAAGGCGGGAAGGGACCCCTAACTATGGCTACACCTTC CSARRREGTPNYGYTF